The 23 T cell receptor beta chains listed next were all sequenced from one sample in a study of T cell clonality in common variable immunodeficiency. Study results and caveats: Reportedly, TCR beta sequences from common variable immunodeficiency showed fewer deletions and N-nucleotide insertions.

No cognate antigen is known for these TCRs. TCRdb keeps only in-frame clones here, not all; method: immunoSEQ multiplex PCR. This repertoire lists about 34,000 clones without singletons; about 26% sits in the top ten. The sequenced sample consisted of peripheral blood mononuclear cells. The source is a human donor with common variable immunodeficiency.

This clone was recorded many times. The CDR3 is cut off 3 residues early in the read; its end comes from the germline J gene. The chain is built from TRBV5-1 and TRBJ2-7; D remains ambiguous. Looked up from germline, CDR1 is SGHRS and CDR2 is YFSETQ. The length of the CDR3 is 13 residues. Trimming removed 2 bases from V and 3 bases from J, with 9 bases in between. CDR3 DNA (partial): TGCGCCAGCAGCTTCTCCCAGTTCTACGAG. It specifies CASSFSQFYE. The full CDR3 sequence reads CASSFSQFYEQYF.

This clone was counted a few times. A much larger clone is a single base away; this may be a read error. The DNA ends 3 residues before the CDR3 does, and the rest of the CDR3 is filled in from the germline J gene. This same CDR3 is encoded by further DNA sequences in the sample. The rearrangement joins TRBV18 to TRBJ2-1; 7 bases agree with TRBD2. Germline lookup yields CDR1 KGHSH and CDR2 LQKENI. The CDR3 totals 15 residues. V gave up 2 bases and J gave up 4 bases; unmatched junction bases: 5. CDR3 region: CASSPIPGGYNEQFF. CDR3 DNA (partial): TGTGCCAGCTCACCAATCCCGGGGGGATACAATGAG.

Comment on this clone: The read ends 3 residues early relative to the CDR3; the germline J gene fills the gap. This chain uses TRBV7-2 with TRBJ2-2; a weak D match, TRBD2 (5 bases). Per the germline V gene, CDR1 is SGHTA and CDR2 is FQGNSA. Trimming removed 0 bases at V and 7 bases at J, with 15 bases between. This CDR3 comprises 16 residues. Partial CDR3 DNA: TGTGCCAGCAGCTTAGCGTGGGCGCTTGAGGGCGGGGAG. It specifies CASSLAWALEGGE. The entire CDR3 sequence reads CASSLAWALEGGELFF. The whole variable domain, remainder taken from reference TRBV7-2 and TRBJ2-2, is GAGVSQSPSNKVTEKGKDVELRCDPISGHTALYWYRQSLGQGLEFLIYFQGNSAPDKSGLPSDRFSAERTGGSVSTLTIQRTQQEDSAVYLCASSLAWALEGGELFFGEGSRLTVL.

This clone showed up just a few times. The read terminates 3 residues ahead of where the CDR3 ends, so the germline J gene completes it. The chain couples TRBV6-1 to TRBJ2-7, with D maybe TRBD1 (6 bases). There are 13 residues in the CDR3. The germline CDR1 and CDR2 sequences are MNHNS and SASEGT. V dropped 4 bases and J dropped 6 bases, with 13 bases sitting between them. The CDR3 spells CASSVGARGEQYF. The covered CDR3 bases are TGTGCCAGCAGTGTGGGGGCCAGAGGCGAG.

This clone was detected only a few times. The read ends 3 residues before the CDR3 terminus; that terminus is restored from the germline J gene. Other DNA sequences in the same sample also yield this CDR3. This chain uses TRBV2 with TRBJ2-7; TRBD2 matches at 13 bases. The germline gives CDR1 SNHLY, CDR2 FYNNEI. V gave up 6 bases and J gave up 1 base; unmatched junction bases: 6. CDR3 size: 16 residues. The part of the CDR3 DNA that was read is TGTGCCAGCAGGGGGGGACTAGCGGGAAAATCCTACGAG. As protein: CASRGGLAGKSYE. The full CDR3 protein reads CASRGGLAGKSYEQYF.

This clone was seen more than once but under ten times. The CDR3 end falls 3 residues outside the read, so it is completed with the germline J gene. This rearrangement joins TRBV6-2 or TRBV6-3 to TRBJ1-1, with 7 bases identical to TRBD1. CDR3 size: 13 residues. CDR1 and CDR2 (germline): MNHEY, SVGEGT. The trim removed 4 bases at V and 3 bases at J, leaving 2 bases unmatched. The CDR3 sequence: CASSWTGDTEAFF. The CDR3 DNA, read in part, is TGTGCCAGCAGTTGGACAGGAGACACTGAA.

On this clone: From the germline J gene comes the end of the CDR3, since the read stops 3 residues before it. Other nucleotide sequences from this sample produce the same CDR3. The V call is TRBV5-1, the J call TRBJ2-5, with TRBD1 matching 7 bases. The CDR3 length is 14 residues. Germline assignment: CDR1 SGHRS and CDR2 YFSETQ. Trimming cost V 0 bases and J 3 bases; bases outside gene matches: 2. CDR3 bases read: TGCGCCAGCAGCTTGGGACAGGGCGAAGAGACC. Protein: CASSLGQGEET. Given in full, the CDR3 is CASSLGQGEETQYF.

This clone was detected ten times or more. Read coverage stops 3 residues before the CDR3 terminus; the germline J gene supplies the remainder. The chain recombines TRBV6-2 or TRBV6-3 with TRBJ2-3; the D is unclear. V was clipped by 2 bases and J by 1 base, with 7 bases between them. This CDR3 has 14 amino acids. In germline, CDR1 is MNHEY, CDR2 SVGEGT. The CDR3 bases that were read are TGTGCCAGCAGTTACCTCAGCGGCACAGATACG. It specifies CASSYLSGTDT. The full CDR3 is CASSYLSGTDTQYF.

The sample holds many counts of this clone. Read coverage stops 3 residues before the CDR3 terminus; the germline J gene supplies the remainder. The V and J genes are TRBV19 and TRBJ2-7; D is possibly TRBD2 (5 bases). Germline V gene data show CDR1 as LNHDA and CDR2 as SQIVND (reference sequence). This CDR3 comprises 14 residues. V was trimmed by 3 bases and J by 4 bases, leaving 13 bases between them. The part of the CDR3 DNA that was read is TGTGCCAGTAGTATTGGACTGAAAAAATACGAG. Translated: CASSIGLKKYE. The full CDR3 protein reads CASSIGLKKYEQYF.

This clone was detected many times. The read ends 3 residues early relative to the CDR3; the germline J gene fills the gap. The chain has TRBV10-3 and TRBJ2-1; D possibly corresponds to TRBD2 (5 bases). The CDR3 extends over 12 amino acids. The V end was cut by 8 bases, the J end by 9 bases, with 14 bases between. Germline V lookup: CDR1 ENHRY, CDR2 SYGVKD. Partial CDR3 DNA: TGTGCCATCTCCGGGGTCCGGGGTGAG. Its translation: CAISGVRGE. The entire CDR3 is CAISGVRGEQFF.

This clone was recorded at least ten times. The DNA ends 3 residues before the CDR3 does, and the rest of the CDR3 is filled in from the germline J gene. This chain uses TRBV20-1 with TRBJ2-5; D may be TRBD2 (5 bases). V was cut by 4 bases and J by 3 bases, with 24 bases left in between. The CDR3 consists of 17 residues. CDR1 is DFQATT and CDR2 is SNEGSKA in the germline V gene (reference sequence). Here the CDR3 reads CSATPLLGALWKETQYF. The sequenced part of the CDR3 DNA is TGCAGTGCTACACCACTACTAGGAGCATTGTGGAAAGAGACC.

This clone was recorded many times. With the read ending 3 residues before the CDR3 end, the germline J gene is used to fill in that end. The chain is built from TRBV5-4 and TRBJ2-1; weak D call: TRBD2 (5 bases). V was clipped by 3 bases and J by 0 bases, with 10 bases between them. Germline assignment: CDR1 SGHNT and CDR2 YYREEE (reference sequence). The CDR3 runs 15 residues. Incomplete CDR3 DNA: TGTGCCAGCAGCTATACTAGAGGCTCCTACAATGAG. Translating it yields CASSYTRGSYNE. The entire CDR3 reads CASSYTRGSYNEQFF.

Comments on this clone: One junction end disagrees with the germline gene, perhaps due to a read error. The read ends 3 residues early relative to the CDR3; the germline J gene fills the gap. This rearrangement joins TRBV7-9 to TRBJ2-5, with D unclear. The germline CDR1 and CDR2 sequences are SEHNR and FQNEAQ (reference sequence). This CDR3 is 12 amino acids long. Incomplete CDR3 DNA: TGTTCCAGCAGCTCCCTTCGGGAGACC. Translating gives CSSSSLRET. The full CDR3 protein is CSSSSLRETQYF. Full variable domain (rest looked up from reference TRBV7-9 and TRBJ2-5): DTGVSQNPRHKITKRGQNVTFRCDPISEHNRLYWYRQTLGQGPEFLTYFQNEAQLEKSRLLSDRFSAERPKGSFSTLEIQRTEQGDSAMYLCSSSSLRETQYFGPGTRLLVL.

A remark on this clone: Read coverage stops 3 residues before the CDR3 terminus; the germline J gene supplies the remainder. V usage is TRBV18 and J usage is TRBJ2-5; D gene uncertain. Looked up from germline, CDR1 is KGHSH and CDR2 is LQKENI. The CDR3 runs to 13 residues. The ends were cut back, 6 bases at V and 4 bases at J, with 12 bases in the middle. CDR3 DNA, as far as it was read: TGTGCCAGCTCGGGCCAACCAAGAGAGACC. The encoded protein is CASSGQPRET. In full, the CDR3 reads CASSGQPRETQYF.

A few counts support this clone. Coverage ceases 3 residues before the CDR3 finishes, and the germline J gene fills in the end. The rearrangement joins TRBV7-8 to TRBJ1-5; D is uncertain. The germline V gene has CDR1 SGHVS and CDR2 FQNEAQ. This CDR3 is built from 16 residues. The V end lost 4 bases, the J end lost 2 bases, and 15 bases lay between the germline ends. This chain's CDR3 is CASSSYTRGGNQPQHF. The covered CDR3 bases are TGTGCCAGCAGCTCTTATACCCGAGGTGGCAATCAGCCC.

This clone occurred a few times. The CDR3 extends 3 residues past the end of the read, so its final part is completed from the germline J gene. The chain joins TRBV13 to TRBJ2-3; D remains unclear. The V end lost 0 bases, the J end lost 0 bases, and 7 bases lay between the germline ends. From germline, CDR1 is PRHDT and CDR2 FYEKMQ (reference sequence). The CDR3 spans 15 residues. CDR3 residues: CASSLGHSSTDTQYF. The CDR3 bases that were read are TGTGCCAGCAGCTTAGGACACAGCAGCACAGATACG.

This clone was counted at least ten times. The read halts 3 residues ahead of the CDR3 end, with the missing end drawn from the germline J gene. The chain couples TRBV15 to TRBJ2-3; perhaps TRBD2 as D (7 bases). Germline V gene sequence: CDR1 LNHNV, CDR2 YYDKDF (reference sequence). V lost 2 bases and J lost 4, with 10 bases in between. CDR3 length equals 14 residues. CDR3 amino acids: CATSRRGAADTQYF. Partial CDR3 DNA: TGTGCCACCAGCAGACGGGGGGCTGCAGATACG.

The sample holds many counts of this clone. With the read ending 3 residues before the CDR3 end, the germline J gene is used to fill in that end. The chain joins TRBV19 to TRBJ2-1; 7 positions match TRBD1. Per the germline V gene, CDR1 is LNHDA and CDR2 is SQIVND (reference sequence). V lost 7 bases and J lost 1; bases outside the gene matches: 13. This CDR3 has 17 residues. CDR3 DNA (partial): TGTGCCAGTACCATGACAGGGATGTTTCCTTCCTACAATGAG. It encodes CASTMTGMFPSYNE. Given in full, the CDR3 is CASTMTGMFPSYNEQFF.

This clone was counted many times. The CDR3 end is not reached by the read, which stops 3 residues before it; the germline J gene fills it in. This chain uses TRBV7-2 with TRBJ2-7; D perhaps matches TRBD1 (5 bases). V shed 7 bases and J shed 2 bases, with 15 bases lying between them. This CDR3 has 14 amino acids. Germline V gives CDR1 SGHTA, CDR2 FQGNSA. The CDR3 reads CASTTGPGPYEQYF. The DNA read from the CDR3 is TGTGCCAGCACCACGGGTCCAGGGCCCTACGAG.

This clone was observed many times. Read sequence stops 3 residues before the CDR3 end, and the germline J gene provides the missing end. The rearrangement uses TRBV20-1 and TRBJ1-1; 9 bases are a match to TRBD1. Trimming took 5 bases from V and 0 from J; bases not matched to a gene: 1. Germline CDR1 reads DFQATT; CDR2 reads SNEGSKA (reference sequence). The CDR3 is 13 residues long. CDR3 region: CSAGDRVNTEAFF. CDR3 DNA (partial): TGCAGTGCTGGGGACAGGGTGAACACTGAA.

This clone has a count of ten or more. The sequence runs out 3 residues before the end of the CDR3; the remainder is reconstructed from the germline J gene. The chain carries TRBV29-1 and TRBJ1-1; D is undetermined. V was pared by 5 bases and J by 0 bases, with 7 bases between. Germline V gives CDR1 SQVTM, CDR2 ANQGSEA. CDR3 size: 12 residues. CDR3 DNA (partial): TGCAGCGTTACACCTCTGAACACTGAA. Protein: CSVTPLNTE. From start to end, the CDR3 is CSVTPLNTEAFF.

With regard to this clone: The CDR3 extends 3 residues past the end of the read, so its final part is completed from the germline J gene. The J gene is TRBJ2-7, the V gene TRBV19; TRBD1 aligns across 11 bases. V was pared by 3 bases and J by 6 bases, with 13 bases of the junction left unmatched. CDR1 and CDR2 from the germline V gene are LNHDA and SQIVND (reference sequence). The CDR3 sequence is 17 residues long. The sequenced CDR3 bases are TGTGCCAGTAGTATCACTTCCCCGGGACAGGGGGTTTCCGAG. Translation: CASSITSPGQGVSE. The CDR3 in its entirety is CASSITSPGQGVSEQYF.

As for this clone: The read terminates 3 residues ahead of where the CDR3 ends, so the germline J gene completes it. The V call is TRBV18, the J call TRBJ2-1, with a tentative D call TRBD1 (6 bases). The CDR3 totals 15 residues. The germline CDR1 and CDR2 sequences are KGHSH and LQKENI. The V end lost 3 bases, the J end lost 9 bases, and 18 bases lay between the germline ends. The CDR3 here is CASSPPGTGTIEQFF. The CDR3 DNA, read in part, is TGTGCCAGCTCACCGCCCGGGACGGGGACAATTGAG. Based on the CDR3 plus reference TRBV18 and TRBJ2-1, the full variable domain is NAGVMQNPRHLVRRRGQEARLRCSPMKGHSHVYWYRQLPEEGLKFMVYLQKENIIDESGMPKERFSAEFPKEGPSILRIQQVVRGDSAAYFCASSPPGTGTIEQFFGPGTRLTVL.